This T cell receptor (beta chain) was observed in a study of glioma-infiltrating T cells after dendritic cell vaccination. Study-level background: Autologous tumor lysate-pulsed dendritic cell vaccination was given between the early 2000s and the early 2010s.

This clone came up once. This sample's time point: after dendritic cell vaccination, including at tumor progression/relapse. Trimming cost V 1 base and J 5 bases; bases outside gene matches: 4. Germline lookup yields CDR1 SGHNT and CDR2 YENEEA. This CDR3 is built from 15 residues. Profiling relied on immunoSEQ multiplex PCR, and the TCRdb table lists in-frame clones only, not all of them. The data contain 99,000 or so clones, around 91% of them singletons. The origin of this receptor is a human donor with glioblastoma. Source: blood, taken after dendritic cell vaccination. The chain employs TRBV11-3 and TRBJ2-1; 8 nucleotides agree with TRBD1. The CDR3 DNA sequence: TGTGCCAGCAGCTTAGGGGCAGGGGGCCACAATGAGCAGTTCTTC. It specifies CASSLGAGGHNEQFF.